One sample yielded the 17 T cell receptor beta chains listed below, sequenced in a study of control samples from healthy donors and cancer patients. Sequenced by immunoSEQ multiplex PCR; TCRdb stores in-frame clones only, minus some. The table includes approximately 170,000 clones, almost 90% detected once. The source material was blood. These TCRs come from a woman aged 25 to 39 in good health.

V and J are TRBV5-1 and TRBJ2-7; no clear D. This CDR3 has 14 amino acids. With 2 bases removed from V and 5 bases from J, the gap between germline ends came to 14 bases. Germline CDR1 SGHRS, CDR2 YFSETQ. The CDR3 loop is CASSFGRFVDEQYF. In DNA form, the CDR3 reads TGCGCCAGCAGCTTTGGCCGGTTTGTGGACGAGCAGTACTTC.

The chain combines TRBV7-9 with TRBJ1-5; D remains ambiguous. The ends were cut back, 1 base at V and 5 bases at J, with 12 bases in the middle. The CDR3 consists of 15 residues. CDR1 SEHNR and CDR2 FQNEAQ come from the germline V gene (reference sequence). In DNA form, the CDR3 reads TGTGCCAGCAGCTTAGGGCTTCGACCGTATCAGCCCCAGCATTTT. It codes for CASSLGLRPYQPQHF.

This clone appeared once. CDR3 amino acids: CATSELAAGELFF. The CDR3 coding sequence is TGTGCCACCAGTGAACTCGCAGCCGGGGAGCTGTTTTTT. The V gene is TRBV24-1, the J gene TRBJ2-2; D ambiguous. Germline lookup yields CDR1 KGHDR and CDR2 SFDVKD. The ends were cut back, 4 bases at V and 6 bases at J, with 8 bases in the middle. The CDR3 sequence is 13 residues long.

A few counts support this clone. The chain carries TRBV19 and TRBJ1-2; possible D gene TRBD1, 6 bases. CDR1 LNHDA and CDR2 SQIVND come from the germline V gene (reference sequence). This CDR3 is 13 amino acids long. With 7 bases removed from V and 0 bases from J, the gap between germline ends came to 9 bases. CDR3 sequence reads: CASMGQPNYGYTF. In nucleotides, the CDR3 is TGTGCCAGTATGGGACAACCTAACTATGGCTACACCTTC.

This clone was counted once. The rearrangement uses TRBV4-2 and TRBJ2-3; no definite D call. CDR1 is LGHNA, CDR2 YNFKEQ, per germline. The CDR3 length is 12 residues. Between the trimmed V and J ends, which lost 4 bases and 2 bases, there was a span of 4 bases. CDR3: CASSLLTDTQYF. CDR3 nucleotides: TGTGCCAGCAGCCTCCTCACAGATACGCAGTATTTT.

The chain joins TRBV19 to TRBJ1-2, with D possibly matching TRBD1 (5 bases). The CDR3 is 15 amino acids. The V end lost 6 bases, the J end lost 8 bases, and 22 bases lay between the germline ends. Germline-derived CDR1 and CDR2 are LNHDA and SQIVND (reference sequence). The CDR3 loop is CASRTPGPHLGGYTF. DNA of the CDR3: TGTGCCAGTAGGACTCCGGGACCTCACCTTGGAGGCTACACCTTC.

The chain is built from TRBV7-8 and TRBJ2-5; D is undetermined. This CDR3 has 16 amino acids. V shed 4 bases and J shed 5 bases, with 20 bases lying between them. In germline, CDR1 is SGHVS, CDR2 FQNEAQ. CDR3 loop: CASSSVGVSWMETQYF. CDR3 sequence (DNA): TGTGCCAGCAGCTCCGTTGGTGTTAGCTGGATGGAGACCCAGTACTTC.

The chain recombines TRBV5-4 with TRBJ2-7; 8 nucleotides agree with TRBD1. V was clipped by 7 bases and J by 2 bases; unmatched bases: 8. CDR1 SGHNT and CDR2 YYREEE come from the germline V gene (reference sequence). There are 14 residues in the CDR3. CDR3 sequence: CASSGSQGAYEQYV. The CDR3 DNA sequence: TGTGCCAGCTCGGGATCACAGGGGGCCTACGAGCAGTACGTC.

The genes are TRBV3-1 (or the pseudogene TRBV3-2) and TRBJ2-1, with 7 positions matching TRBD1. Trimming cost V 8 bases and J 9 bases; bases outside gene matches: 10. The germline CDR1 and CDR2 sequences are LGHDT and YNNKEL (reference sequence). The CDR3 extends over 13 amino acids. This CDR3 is CASQRGAGGEQFF. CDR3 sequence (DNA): TGTGCCAGCCAAAGGGGAGCAGGGGGTGAGCAGTTCTTC.

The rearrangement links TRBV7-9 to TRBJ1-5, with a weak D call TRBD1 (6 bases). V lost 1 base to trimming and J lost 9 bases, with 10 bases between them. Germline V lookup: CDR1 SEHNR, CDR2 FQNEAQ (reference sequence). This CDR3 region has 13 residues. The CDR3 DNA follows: TGTGCCAGCAGCTTAGAGGGGGTTCGGCCCCAGCATTTT. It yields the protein CASSLEGVRPQHF.

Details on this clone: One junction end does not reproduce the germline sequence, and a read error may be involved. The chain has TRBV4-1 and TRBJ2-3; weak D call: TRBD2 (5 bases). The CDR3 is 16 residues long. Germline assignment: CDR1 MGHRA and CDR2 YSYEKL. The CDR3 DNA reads TGCGCCAGCACCCAAGCATACCCCCGAGGGACAGATACGCAGTATTTT. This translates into CASTQAYPRGTDTQYF.

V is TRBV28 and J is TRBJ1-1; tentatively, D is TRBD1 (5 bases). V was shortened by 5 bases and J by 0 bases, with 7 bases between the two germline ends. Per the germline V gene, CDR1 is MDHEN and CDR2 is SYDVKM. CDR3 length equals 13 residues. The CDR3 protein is CASSDSLNTEAFF. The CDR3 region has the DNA TGTGCCAGCAGTGACAGCTTGAACACTGAAGCTTTCTTT.

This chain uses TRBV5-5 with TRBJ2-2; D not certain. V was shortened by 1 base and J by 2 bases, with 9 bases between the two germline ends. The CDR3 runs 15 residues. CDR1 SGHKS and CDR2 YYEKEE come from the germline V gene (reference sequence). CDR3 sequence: CASSLLSENTGELFF. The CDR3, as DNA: TGTGCCAGCAGCTTGTTGTCCGAAAACACCGGGGAGCTGTTTTTT.

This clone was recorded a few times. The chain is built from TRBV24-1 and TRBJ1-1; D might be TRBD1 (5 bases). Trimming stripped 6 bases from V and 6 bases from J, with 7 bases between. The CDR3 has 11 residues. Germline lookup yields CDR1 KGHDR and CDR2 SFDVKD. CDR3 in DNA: TGTGCCACCAGTTTGGGGGCTGAAGCTTTCTTT. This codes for CATSLGAEAFF.

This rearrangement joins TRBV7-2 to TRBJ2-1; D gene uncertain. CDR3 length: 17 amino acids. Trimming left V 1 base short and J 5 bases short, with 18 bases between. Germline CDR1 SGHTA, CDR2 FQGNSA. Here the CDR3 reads CASSLGGPGLGNNEQFF. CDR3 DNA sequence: TGTGCCAGCAGCTTAGGCGGTCCCGGCCTTGGTAACAATGAGCAGTTCTTC.

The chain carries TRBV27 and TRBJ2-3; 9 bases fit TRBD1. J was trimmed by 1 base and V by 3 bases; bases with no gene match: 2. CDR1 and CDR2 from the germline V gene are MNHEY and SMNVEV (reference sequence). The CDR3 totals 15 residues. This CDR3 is CASSFRDRGTDTQYF. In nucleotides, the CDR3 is TGTGCCAGCAGTTTCCGGGACAGGGGCACAGATACGCAGTATTTT.

Written as DNA, the CDR3 is TGTGCCAGCAAGGACAGGGGCCTCAACAATGAGCAGTTCTTC. Translation gives CASKDRGLNNEQFF. The chain has TRBV11-3 and TRBJ2-1; 9 positions agree with TRBD1. CDR1 and CDR2 from the germline V gene are SGHNT and YENEEA. The CDR3 spans 14 residues. The V and J ends lost 7 bases and 5 bases, in that order; junction bases with no gene match: 6.